The 3 T cell receptor beta chains given below trace back to one sample, sequenced in a study of OX40 agonist ivuxolimab in advanced cancers. Only in-frame clones appear in the TCRdb table, and some are missing; sequencing was by immunoSEQ multiplex PCR. The sample includes about 94,000 clones, about nine tenths seen only once; the top ten take more than 0.25%. Specimen: CD4+ or CD8+ T cells sorted from blood, collected in a trial of the OX40 agonist ivuxolimab. These receptors all come from an adult with an advanced solid tumor such as melanoma, head and neck, liver or kidney cancer.

V usage is TRBV27 and J usage is TRBJ2-3, with TRBD2 identical over 12 bases. Losses at the gene ends were 6 bases for V and 1 base for J; bases not matched to a gene: 5. Germline assignment: CDR1 MNHEY and CDR2 SMNVEV (reference sequence). The CDR3 has 16 amino acids. The CDR3, as DNA: TGTGCCAGCAGGGAGGCTAGCGGGGGGGGCACAGATACGCAGTATTTT. This codes for CASREASGGGTDTQYF.

The chain employs TRBV4-1 and TRBJ2-7; 7 bases fit TRBD1. CDR3 size: 17 residues. CDR1 MGHRA and CDR2 YSYEKL come from the germline V gene. The J segment lost 4 bases and the V segment lost 5 bases, leaving 17 bases of the junction unmatched. CDR3 in amino acids: CASSSSPKDRAFYEQYF. The CDR3 nucleotides are TGCGCCAGCAGCTCAAGTCCGAAAGACAGGGCTTTTTACGAGCAGTACTTC.

The chain has TRBV9 and TRBJ1-2; tentative D call: TRBD1 (5 bases). The CDR3 spans 14 residues. The germline CDR1 and CDR2 sequences are SGDLS and YYNGEE. The V gene lost 2 bases and the J gene lost 1 base, with 9 bases spanning the gap. CDR3: CASSVQTDNYGYTF. The CDR3 DNA follows: TGTGCCAGCAGCGTCCAGACAGATAACTATGGCTACACCTTC. Combining the CDR3 with reference TRBV9 and TRBJ1-2 gives the whole variable domain DSGVTQTPKHLITATGQRVTLRCSPRSGDLSVYWYQQSLDQGLQFLIQYYNGEERAKGNILERFSAQQFPDLHSELNLSSLELGDSALYFCASSVQTDNYGYTFGSGTRLTVV.